This T cell receptor beta chain stems from a study of blood T cell repertoires in COVID-19. About the study: There were acute and convalescent COVID-19 samples, and they came from the United States, Italy and Spain. Sources were T cells, B-cell-depleted T cells, or PBMCs; the material itself was cDNA or gDNA.

Per the authors' pipeline: Reference gene primer amplification gave nucleated cell count estimates. The repertoire was sequenced with immunoSEQ multiplex PCR; TCRdb's copy has only in-frame clones and lacks some. V and J calls and clone size are copied from that table; D and trimming were computed from the DNA. The profile shows 240,000 or so clones, approximately 82% of them singletons. The V end was cut by 8 bases, the J end by 2 bases, with 20 bases between. The CDR3 has 16 amino acids. The V gene's germline CDR1 is SGHTA and CDR2 FQGNSA. The chain has TRBV7-2 and TRBJ2-3, with a possible D match to TRBD2 (6 bases). Specimen: peripheral blood. This sequence was found in a woman aged 18-35 years with acute or convalescent COVID-19. CDR3 nucleotide sequence: TGTGCCAGCGCTGTAAGGGGCGGAGGGTTCACAGATACGCAGTATTTT. Amino acid sequence: CASAVRGGGFTDTQYF.